A single sample is the source of the 24 T cell receptor beta chains below, sequenced in a study of T cells in Graves' hyperthyroidism and ophthalmopathy. It was RNA transcripts that yielded the amplified TCR beta CDR3 regions. First-round RT-PCR targeting the TCR CDR3 was performed with the HTBI primer set. TCRdb itself ran the multiplex PCR reads through MiXCR, one entry per CDR3 protein. This table has under 400,000 distinct CDR3 sequences, around a sixth appearing once. Sequencing used blood. The receptors come from a woman aged 40-49 years with Graves' ophthalmopathy.

This clonotype has a count of ten or more. The chain combines TRBV12-3 or TRBV12-4 with TRBJ1-1; TRBD1 aligns across 7 bases. V was pared by 6 bases and J by 1 base, with 14 bases of the junction left unmatched. This CDR3 spans 17 amino acids. Here the CDR3 reads CASSHPTGLLSNTEAFF. CDR3 coding DNA: TGTGCCAGCAGCCACCCGACAGGGTTGTTGTCGAACACTGAAGCTTTCTTT.

Only a few counts were recorded for this clonotype. The chain carries TRBV6-1 and TRBJ2-5; 7 bases align to TRBD2. The CDR3 loop spans 15 amino acids. V shed 6 bases, J shed 1 base, and the junction held 8 bases outside the gene matches. Germline CDR1 reads MNHNS; CDR2 reads SASEGT. CDR3 sequence: CASRPGLGLQETQYF. The CDR3 coding sequence is TGTGCCAGCAGGCCAGGACTAGGCCTCCAAGAGACCCAGTACTTC.

This clonotype was seen repeatedly, ten times or more. This chain connects TRBV10-3 to TRBJ2-7; 10 bases line up with TRBD2. CDR1 is ENHRY, CDR2 SYGVKD, per germline. V was pared by 0 bases and J by 4 bases, with 6 bases of the junction left unmatched. This CDR3 spans 16 amino acids. CDR3 sequence (DNA): TGTGCCATCAGTGAGTCGACCAGCGGGAGGGCGTACGAGCAGTACTTC. Translating it yields CAISESTSGRAYEQYF.

The J gene is TRBJ2-5, the V gene TRBV12-3 or TRBV12-4, with D tentatively TRBD1 (6 bases). V was pared by 2 bases and J by 4 bases, with 14 bases between. The CDR3 length is 15 residues. The CDR3: CASSLNYGQRETQYF. DNA for the CDR3: TGTGCCAGCAGTTTAAACTATGGACAGAGAGAGACCCAGTACTTC.

This clonotype appeared many times. The chain is built from TRBV7-6 and TRBJ1-1; possible D gene TRBD1, 6 bases. Trimming shortened V by 5 bases and J by 4 bases, and 14 bases separated the two germline ends. This CDR3 spans 14 amino acids. Germline values: CDR1 SGHVS, CDR2 FNYEAQ. The CDR3: CASSPMDRGTEAFF. In DNA form, the CDR3 reads TGTGCCAGCAGCCCAATGGACAGAGGCACTGAAGCTTTCTTT.

This clonotype was seen repeatedly, ten times or more. This chain connects TRBV5-1 to TRBJ2-4; D gene ambiguous. The CDR3 length is 15 residues. The germline V gene encodes CDR1 SGHRS and CDR2 YFSETQ. Trimming pared 0 bases from V and 0 bases from J, leaving 7 bases between. The CDR3 nucleotides read TGCGCCAGCAGCTTGGACACCTTAGCCAAAAACATTCAGTACTTC. It is translated as CASSLDTLAKNIQYF. The entire variable domain, with the rest obtained from reference TRBV5-1 and TRBJ2-4, is as follows: KAGVTQTPRYLIKTRGQQVTLSCSPISGHRSVSWYQQTPGQGLQFLFEYFSETQRNKGNFPGRFSGRQFSNSRSEMNVSTLELGDSALYLCASSLDTLAKNIQYFGAGTRLSVL.

This clonotype was detected ten times or more. The V and J genes are TRBV2 and TRBJ2-6; TRBD1 might be the D (6 bases). This CDR3 is built from 18 residues. V was clipped by 7 bases and J by 0 bases, with 19 bases between them. Germline values: CDR1 SNHLY, CDR2 FYNNEI. The CDR3 loop reads CASTRDMKTTSGANVLTF. The CDR3 nucleotides read TGTGCCAGCACTAGGGACATGAAAACTACCTCTGGGGCCAACGTCCTGACTTTC.

The chain carries TRBV28 and TRBJ1-2; TRBD1 matches at 10 bases. There are 14 residues in the CDR3. V lost 11 bases to trimming and J lost 8 bases; unmatched junction nucleotides: 14. Germline V lookup: CDR1 MDHEN, CDR2 SYDVKM. CDR3 residues: CACLSGGQGVGYTF. The DNA of the CDR3 is TGTGCCTGCCTCTCCGGAGGACAGGGGGTCGGCTACACCTTC.

This clonotype was seen ten or more times. The rearrangement joins TRBV6-5 to TRBJ1-5, with D unclear. V gave up 5 bases and J gave up 4 bases, with 9 bases separating them. There are 13 residues in the CDR3. Germline values: CDR1 MNHEY, CDR2 SVGAGI. The DNA of the CDR3 is TGTGCCAGCAGTAGTTCCAAGAATCAGCCCCAGCATTTT. It yields the protein CASSSSKNQPQHF.

This clonotype was detected many times. V gene TRBV28 combines with J gene TRBJ1-1; TRBD1 matches at 7 bases. V shed 5 bases, J shed 0 bases, and the junction held 9 bases outside the gene matches. Germline lookup yields CDR1 MDHEN and CDR2 SYDVKM. The CDR3 loop spans 16 amino acids. CDR3 nucleotides: TGTGCCAGCAGTCTCTCACAGGGGAACATGAACACTGAAGCTTTCTTT. Protein product: CASSLSQGNMNTEAFF.

This clonotype was recorded at least ten times. The gene calls are TRBV6-5 and TRBJ1-1; 8 nucleotides align to TRBD1. V lost 5 bases to trimming and J lost 1 base; unmatched junction nucleotides: 6. Germline-derived CDR1 and CDR2 are MNHEY and SVGAGI. This CDR3 region has 15 residues. The DNA for the CDR3 is TGTGCCAGCAGTCACCGGACAGGGAGGAACACTGAAGCTTTCTTT. It encodes CASSHRTGRNTEAFF.

There are many counts of this clonotype. CDR3 sequence: CASSSHLNYGYTF. The CDR3 region has the DNA TGTGCCAGCAGTTCTCATCTTAACTATGGCTACACCTTC. The chain joins TRBV28 to TRBJ1-2; D unresolved. The CDR3 is 13 residues long. V shed 4 bases and J shed 1 base, with 7 bases lying between them. Germline V gene data show CDR1 as MDHEN and CDR2 as SYDVKM.

This clonotype occurred many times. The junction departs from the called germline gene at one end, perhaps through a read error. The CDR3 sequence is CASRLAGGMYEQYF. The CDR3 DNA follows: TGTGCCAGCAGATTAGCGGGAGGAATGTACGAGCAGTACTTC. This rearrangement joins TRBV12-3 or TRBV12-4 to TRBJ2-7, with 10 bases that match TRBD2. The CDR3 is 14 amino acids.

This clonotype was observed at least ten times. The V and J genes are TRBV6-2 or TRBV6-3 and TRBJ2-1; 7 bases are shared with TRBD2. CDR3 length: 13 residues. V shed 2 bases and J 10 bases; nucleotides not matched to a gene: 5. Looked up from germline, CDR1 is MNHEY and CDR2 is SVGEGT. The CDR3 DNA reads TGTGCCAGCAGTTACGGCCTAGCGGCAGAGCAGTTCTTC. Translated: CASSYGLAAEQFF.

This chain joins TRBV20-1 and TRBJ1-6; the D is unclear. Germline-derived CDR1 and CDR2 are DFQATT and SNEGSKA (reference sequence). This CDR3 region has 14 residues. Deletions cut 6 bases from V and 7 bases from J, with 16 bases between. The CDR3 sequence: CSAPRDEQNSPLHF. The CDR3 bases are TGCAGTGCGCCACGTGACGAGCAAAATTCACCCCTCCACTTT.

This clonotype showed up many times. The chain combines TRBV15 with TRBJ1-5, with D unresolved. Deletions cut 4 bases from V and 3 bases from J, with 10 bases between. CDR3 length: 14 amino acids. Germline V gene lookup returns CDR1 LNHNV and CDR2 YYDKDF (reference sequence). CDR3 in DNA: TGTGCCACCAGCAACGGGAGGAACAATCAGCCCCAGCATTTT. Translated: CATSNGRNNQPQHF.

This rearrangement joins TRBV6-2 or TRBV6-3 to TRBJ1-1, with D perhaps TRBD1 (6 bases). CDR1 is MNHEY and CDR2 is SVGEGT in the germline V gene. V gave up 4 bases and J gave up 11 bases, with 14 bases separating them. This CDR3 is built from 12 residues. The CDR3 sequence is CASSSGGAGAFF. The CDR3 DNA reads as TGTGCCAGCAGTTCGGGGGGGGCGGGTGCTTTCTTT.

There are many counts of this clonotype. The chain has TRBV13 and TRBJ2-5; 8 nucleotides line up with TRBD2. Germline V lookup: CDR1 PRHDT, CDR2 FYEKMQ (reference sequence). This CDR3 comprises 17 residues. The trim removed 3 bases at V and 3 bases at J, leaving 12 bases unmatched. The CDR3 loop is CASSFSAGGFPEETQYF. Here the CDR3 DNA reads TGTGCCAGCAGCTTTTCTGCGGGAGGTTTCCCGGAAGAGACCCAGTACTTC.

This clonotype was detected ten times or more. The chain joins TRBV19 to TRBJ2-1; 7 positions agree with TRBD1. The V gene end was trimmed by 3 bases and the J gene end by 15 bases; junction bases not matched to a gene: 5. Germline V gives CDR1 LNHDA, CDR2 SQIVND (reference sequence). The CDR3 covers 11 residues. CDR3 protein: CASSIMRGRFF. The CDR3 DNA reads TGTGCCAGTAGTATTATGAGGGGGCGGTTCTTC.

The chain links TRBV28 to TRBJ2-5; unclear D gene. The V gene's germline CDR1 is MDHEN and CDR2 SYDVKM. V gave up 8 bases and J gave up 5 bases, with 18 bases separating them. The CDR3 has 14 amino acids. The CDR3 spells CASGLWFAGETQYF. The CDR3 region has the DNA TGTGCCAGCGGCCTTTGGTTCGCCGGGGAGACCCAGTACTTC.

This clonotype showed up many times. The gene calls are TRBV15 and TRBJ2-2; possibly TRBD2 for D (5 bases). CDR1 and CDR2 from the germline V gene are LNHNV and YYDKDF (reference sequence). V was clipped by 8 bases and J by 1 base, with 8 bases between them. The CDR3 extends over 13 amino acids. The CDR3 region has the DNA TGTGCCACCCGGACTGAGAACACCGGGGAGCTGTTTTTT. Its translation: CATRTENTGELFF.

This clonotype was seen only a few times. V gene TRBV19 combines with J gene TRBJ1-1; D is perhaps TRBD1 (5 bases). Trimming pared 2 bases from V and 4 bases from J, leaving 14 bases between. Looked up from germline, CDR1 is LNHDA and CDR2 is SQIVND (reference sequence). The CDR3 runs to 15 residues. In nucleotides, the CDR3 is TGTGCCAGTAGTATACTGGGCGGGGGTGGCACTGAAGCTTTCTTT. Translated: CASSILGGGGTEAFF.

This clonotype has a count of ten or more. The chain has TRBV25-1 and TRBJ1-1, with a weak D call TRBD1 (5 bases). V was cut by 2 bases and J by 6 bases, with 7 bases left in between. The CDR3 extends over 12 amino acids. Germline-derived CDR1 and CDR2 are MGHDK and SYGVNS. For the CDR3, the DNA is TGTGCCAGCAGTGAACAGGGCGCTGAAGCTTTCTTT. Encoded protein: CASSEQGAEAFF.

This clonotype was detected many times. The rearrangement joins TRBV5-1 to TRBJ1-1, with D perhaps TRBD1 (6 bases). The CDR3 covers 15 residues. V dropped 4 bases and J dropped 2 bases, with 15 bases sitting between them. Germline V CDR1 and CDR2: SGHRS, YFSETQ. This chain's CDR3 is CASSQKQGLNTEAFF. The CDR3 bases are TGCGCCAGCAGCCAAAAACAGGGCCTTAACACTGAAGCTTTCTTT.